This T cell receptor (beta chain) derives from a study of CD8+CD57+ T cells in acquired aplastic anemia. CD8+CD57+ cell expansion had been shown by flow cytometry in patients chosen for sequencing. The ends were cut back, 6 bases at V and 6 bases at J, with 12 bases in the middle. In germline, CDR1 is MDHEN, CDR2 SYDVKM. The CDR3 extends over 13 amino acids. Overall study results and limits: Patients and controls shared 25 to 35 CD8+ CDR3 sequences, highly expressed in patients.

There are many counts of this clonotype. Its antigen is still unknown. Profiles of TCR beta VDJ and CDR3 were generated from a genomic DNA template. A single record per CDR3 protein comes from TCRdb applying MiXCR to the reads. The table includes approximately 59,000 distinct CDR3 sequences, approximately 50% detected once. The sequencing sample was made of sorted CD4+, CD8+, or CD8+CD57+ T cells (not recorded which) from PBMCs. The receptor comes from a human donor with aplastic anemia. This chain joins TRBV28 and TRBJ1-5; tentatively, D is TRBD1 (6 bases). Here the CDR3 DNA reads TGTGCCAGCAGGGAGCAGGGGATTCAGCCCCAGCATTTT. This gives the protein CASREQGIQPQHF. The full variable domain, its missing parts supplied by reference TRBV28 and TRBJ1-5, is DVKVTQSSRYLVKRTGEKVFLECVQDMDHENMFWYRQDPGLGLRLIYFSYDVKMKEKGDIPEGYSVSREKKERFSLILESASTNQTSMYLCASREQGIQPQHFGDGTRLSIL.